This TCR beta chain was retrieved from a study of neurological immune-mediated disorders. Points from the study as a whole: No sharing of CDR3 amino acid sequences was observed among expanded clones across subjects, suggesting private repertoires in all groups. Expansion of TCR clones was greatest in HTLV-1-associated myelopathy and smallest in multiple sclerosis, where it fell below that of healthy controls.

In germline, CDR1 is SGHRS, CDR2 YFSETQ. The CDR3 consists of 14 residues. Trimming shortened V by 1 base and J by 7 bases, and 12 bases separated the two germline ends. This clonotype came up many times. As yet, its antigen is unknown. 5'RACE generated cDNA with 10-nucleotide random UMIs. Every sequencing run generated in excess of 160 million TCR-beta sequences. These sequences covered 15-18 subjects. TCRdb re-called the 5' RACE reads with MiXCR, one entry per CDR3 protein. The sample records fewer than 60,000 distinct CDR3 sequences, around 4% being singletons. The chain carries TRBV5-1 and TRBJ1-3; a weak D match, TRBD1 (6 bases). The TCR originated in a man aged 55 to 70 with multiple sclerosis. Sequencing input: PBMCs. The CDR3 sequence is CASSLTTGSNTIYF. The CDR3 bases are TGCGCCAGCAGCTTGACCACAGGGAGTAACACCATATATTTT.